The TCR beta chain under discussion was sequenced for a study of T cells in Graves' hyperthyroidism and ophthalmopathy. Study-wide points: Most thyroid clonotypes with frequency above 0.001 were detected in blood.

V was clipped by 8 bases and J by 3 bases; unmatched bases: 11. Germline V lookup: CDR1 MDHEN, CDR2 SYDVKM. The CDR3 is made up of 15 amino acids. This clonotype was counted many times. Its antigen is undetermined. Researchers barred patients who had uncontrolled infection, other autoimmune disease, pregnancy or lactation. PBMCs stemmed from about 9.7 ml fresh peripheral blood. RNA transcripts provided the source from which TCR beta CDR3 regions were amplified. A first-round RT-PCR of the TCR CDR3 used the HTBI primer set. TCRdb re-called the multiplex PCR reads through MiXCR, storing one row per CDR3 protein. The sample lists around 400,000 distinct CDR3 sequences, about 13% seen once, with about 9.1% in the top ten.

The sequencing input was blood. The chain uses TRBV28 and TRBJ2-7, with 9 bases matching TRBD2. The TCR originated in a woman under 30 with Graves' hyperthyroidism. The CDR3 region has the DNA TGTGCCAGCGTAAGACTAGCGGAGGGGGTCTACGAGCAGTACTTC. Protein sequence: CASVRLAEGVYEQYF.